Listed below are T cell receptor beta chains from one sample, sequenced in a study of blood T cell repertoires in COVID-19. Only in-frame clones appear in the TCRdb table, and some are missing; sequencing was by immunoSEQ multiplex PCR. Of more than 90,000 clones listed, less than 85% are singletons. Sequencing was performed on peripheral blood. The origin of the receptors is a woman in her sixties or seventies with active or convalescent COVID-19. CDR3s include the opening cysteine and the closing phenylalanine or tryptophan. A D gene is named only where the DNA matches it firmly. Only part of the rows carry a size: once, few, many, or a class if the clone is expanded.

CDR3nt,CDR3aa,j_gene,v_gene,d_gene,abundance
TGTGCCAGCTCACCCAGGGGGCAAACCGAAAAACTGTTTTTT,CASSPRGQTEKLFF,TRBJ1-4,TRBV18,TRBD1,-
TGTGCCAGCAGTTACTCGATTCCCCCCTGCCACAGGGTCAACTCTGGAAACACCATATATTTT,CASSYSIPPCHRVNSGNTIYF,TRBJ1-3,TRBV6-8,-,-
TGTGCCAGCAAGGGACAGGAGAACACTGAAGCTTTCTTT,CASKGQENTEAFF,TRBJ1-1,TRBV7-2,TRBD1,-
TGTGCCAGCAGGCTAGCGGGAGGTTACGAGCAGTACTTC,CASRLAGGYEQYF,TRBJ2-7,TRBV12-3/TRBV12-4,TRBD2,few
TGTGCCAGCAGCCAAGGTTTGGGCGCCGAGACCCAGTACTTC,CASSQGLGAETQYF,TRBJ2-5,TRBV4-2,-,-
TGTGCCAGCAGTTCCGTGGGGGGGGGTAGCACAGATACGCAGTATTTT,CASSSVGGGSTDTQYF,TRBJ2-3,TRBV28,TRBD2,-
TGTGCCAGCTCACGACTCTCGGGACAGCAAGAGACCCAGTACTTC,CASSRLSGQQETQYF,TRBJ2-5,TRBV18,TRBD1,-
TGCGCCAGCAGCCAAGATTCCACAGGGGGGATTGGCTACACCTTC,CASSQDSTGGIGYTF,TRBJ1-2,TRBV4-3,TRBD1,-
TGTGCCAGCAGCTTGGAACTAGCGGGAAACGAGCAGTACTTC,CASSLELAGNEQYF,TRBJ2-7,TRBV5-4,TRBD2,-
TGTGCCAGCTCACAAGACAGCCGGGCGGTTAATGGCTACACCTTC,CASSQDSRAVNGYTF,TRBJ1-2,TRBV18,-,-
TGTGCCAGTAGGTACAGGGTTGGAAACACCATATATTTT,CASRYRVGNTIYF,TRBJ1-3,TRBV19,-,-
TGTGCCAGCGCTGGGGACAGTTATGGCTACACCTTC,CASAGDSYGYTF,TRBJ1-2,TRBV28,TRBD1,-
TGTGCCAGCAGCTTGCTTACCAGTCTCTCCTATAATTCACCCCTCCACTTT,CASSLLTSLSYNSPLHF,TRBJ1-6,TRBV5-8,-,-
TGTGCCAGCAGTTACGATCGGAGTTTGAACACTGAAGCTTTCTTT,CASSYDRSLNTEAFF,TRBJ1-1,TRBV6-5,-,-
TGCAGTGCTTACGAGACCTACGAGCAGTACTTC,CSAYETYEQYF,TRBJ2-7,TRBV20-1,-,-
TGTGCCAGCAGCCGAGGGACAGTTAATTCACCCCTCCACTTT,CASSRGTVNSPLHF,TRBJ1-6,TRBV7-9,TRBD1,-
TGCGCCAGCAGCCAAAGAGCGGCCCGGGAGCTGTTTTTT,CASSQRAARELFF,TRBJ2-2,TRBV4-1,-,-
TGTGCCAGTAGTACCGGGATCGCGAACACCGGGGAGCTGTTTTTT,CASSTGIANTGELFF,TRBJ2-2,TRBV19,-,-
TGCGCCAGCAGCCAAGAGATGGGGACTCTTAGCTCCTACGAGCAGTACTTC,CASSQEMGTLSSYEQYF,TRBJ2-7,TRBV4-3,-,-
TGTGCCAGCAAGTTTGGAGGGTCGAGAACTGAAGCTTTCTTT,CASKFGGSRTEAFF,TRBJ1-1,TRBV28,-,few
TGTGCCACCAGTGATACCCGAGCAGGGGGGTCCTACAATGAGCAGTTCTTC,CATSDTRAGGSYNEQFF,TRBJ2-1,TRBV24-1,-,-
TGTGCCAGCAGTTTAGTAGGGACAGGGATTTCCTACGAGCAGTACTTC,CASSLVGTGISYEQYF,TRBJ2-7,TRBV27,TRBD1,-
TGTGCTAGTGGTTTGGCCATGGGAGGGGGATATGGCTACACCTTC,CASGLAMGGGYGYTF,TRBJ1-2,TRBV12-5,-,-
TGTGCCGGGGGGTTTAGCGGGTCCTCCTACGAGCAGTACTTC,CAGGFSGSSYEQYF,TRBJ2-7,TRBV7-9,TRBD2,-